The clone carrying this TCR beta chain was seen a handful of times. Its antigen is not known. The CDR3 has 15 residues. The V gene's germline CDR1 is MDHEN and CDR2 SYDVKM. V lost 5 bases, J lost 1 base, and 7 bases stayed unmatched. This specimen belongs to a study of immune evolution from preneoplasia to lung adenocarcinoma. Study-wide points: From normal lung to invasive adenocarcinoma, top clone frequencies appeared to decrease. Later-stage lesions seemingly showed higher T cell density and diversity than normal lung.

Patients had resection in Japan or China between the mid-2010s and the late 2010s. H&E slides confirmed each diagnosis, reviewed by two pathologists independently. TCRdb's copy holds only in-frame clones and misses some; the assay was immunoSEQ multiplex PCR. The sample has 2,000 to 2,500 clones, roughly 85% seen once. This sequence was found in a person aged 45 to 59 with lung adenocarcinoma. The sample taken for sequencing was FFPE normal lung tissue adjacent to the tumor. The V gene is TRBV28, the J gene TRBJ1-1; 7 positions agree with TRBD1. The CDR3 protein is CASSKGRQGNTEAFF. The CDR3 region has the DNA TGTGCCAGCAGTAAGGGGAGACAGGGGAACACTGAAGCTTTCTTT. Combining the CDR3 with reference TRBV28 and TRBJ1-1 gives the whole variable domain DVKVTQSSRYLVKRTGEKVFLECVQDMDHENMFWYRQDPGLGLRLIYFSYDVKMKEKGDIPEGYSVSREKKERFSLILESASTNQTSMYLCASSKGRQGNTEAFFGQGTRLTVV.